The clone carrying this T cell receptor beta chain was counted a few times. Germline V CDR1 and CDR2: SGHRS, YFSETQ. This CDR3 has 14 amino acids. Trimming took 5 bases from V and 2 from J, leaving 13 bases between them. TCRdb keeps only in-frame clones here, not all; method: immunoSEQ multiplex PCR. The sample records some 200,000 clones, 75% to 85% being singletons. The data originate from a study of blood T cell repertoires in COVID-19. About the study: From T cells, B-cell-depleted T cells, or PBMCs came the material, which was cDNA or gDNA.

This chain links TRBV5-1 with TRBJ1-2, with D uncertain. This clonotype originated in a woman in her 40s with acute COVID-19. The specimen sequenced was PBMCs or T cells enriched from blood (not recorded which). CDR3 amino acids: CASSGGRVNYGYTF. CDR3 sequence (DNA): TGCGCCAGCAGTGGAGGACGGGTCAACTATGGCTACACCTTC.